The 18 T cell receptor beta chains listed next were all sequenced from one sample in a study of cytomegalovirus exposure and HLA in healthy donors (dated by TCRdb to about 2017). Preparation of the library involved the immunoSEQ multiplex PCR assay. A mixture of 60 forward primers for TCR Vbeta segments and 13 reverse primers for TCR Jbeta segments was used in the multiplex PCR. TCRdb took this table from immuneACCESS and kept in-frame rearrangements with V and J called. Such tables lack part of the clones; where checked against another copy, unresolved V genes explain under half of the gap, and the rest is unexplained. Counted in this sample were 250,000 to 350,000 clones; 80% of them appeared once. Of the sample, about 0.3% falls within the top ten clones. Sequenced sample: PBMCs. The receptor set was obtained from a girl aged 2 to 9 in good health and CMV-seronegative.

The chain uses TRBV12-5 and TRBJ2-1, with 8 bases aligning to TRBD1. The length of the CDR3 is 17 residues. Per germline, CDR1 LGHNT and CDR2 FRNRAP. V lost 3 bases to trimming and J lost 0 bases; unmatched junction nucleotides: 7. The CDR3 reads CASGFGDRLGSYNEQFF. The CDR3, as DNA: TGTGCTAGTGGTTTTGGGGACAGGTTGGGCTCCTACAATGAGCAGTTCTTC.

This chain links TRBV5-6 with TRBJ2-7; D perhaps matches TRBD1 (5 bases). Trimming shortened V by 3 bases and J by 0 bases, and 7 bases separated the two germline ends. The germline V gene has CDR1 SGHDT and CDR2 YYEEEE. The length of the CDR3 is 13 residues. The CDR3 DNA is TGTGCCAGCAGCTCGGACATCTCCTACGAGCAGTACTTC. The encoded protein is CASSSDISYEQYF.

The chain carries TRBV27 and TRBJ2-7, with TRBD1 identical over 9 bases. V was pared by 4 bases and J by 3 bases, with 7 bases of the junction left unmatched. The CDR3 extends over 15 amino acids. Germline V gene lookup returns CDR1 MNHEY and CDR2 SMNVEV (reference sequence). The CDR3 coding sequence is TGTGCCAGCAGTTCTCGACAGGGGGACAACTACGAGCAGTACTTC. This gives the protein CASSSRQGDNYEQYF.

This clone has a handful of counts. V is TRBV5-6 and J is TRBJ2-7; 8 nucleotides align to TRBD2. From germline, CDR1 is SGHDT and CDR2 YYEEEE. The J segment lost 2 bases and the V segment lost 0 bases, leaving 10 bases of the junction unmatched. CDR3 length: 17 residues. CDR3 amino acids: CASSLAGRGRIPYEQYF. The CDR3 region has the DNA TGTGCCAGCAGCTTGGCCGGGAGGGGACGGATCCCCTACGAGCAGTACTTC.

This clone was detected only a few times. CDR3 sequence: CASSLIGTSGTDTQYF. The DNA for the CDR3 is TGTGCCAGCAGTTTAATAGGGACTAGCGGCACAGATACGCAGTATTTT. The rearrangement links TRBV28 to TRBJ2-3, with TRBD2 matching 10 bases. V lost 2 bases and J lost 1; bases outside the gene matches: 3. The CDR3 contains 16 residues. CDR1 is MDHEN and CDR2 is SYDVKM in the germline V gene.

The V call is TRBV27, the J call TRBJ2-7; 9 positions agree with TRBD1. J gave up 3 bases and V 5 bases, and 17 bases lay outside the gene matches. This CDR3 is 18 amino acids long. The V gene's germline CDR1 is MNHEY and CDR2 SMNVEV (reference sequence). CDR3 protein: CASSIGTGSFVLGYEQYF. The CDR3 DNA reads TGTGCCAGCAGTATCGGGACAGGGTCGTTTGTTTTGGGCTACGAGCAGTACTTC.

The V call is TRBV9, the J call TRBJ1-2; TRBD1 might be the D (5 bases). The CDR3 covers 15 residues. Germline V lookup: CDR1 SGDLS, CDR2 YYNGEE. Trimming stripped 3 bases from V and 2 bases from J, with 14 bases between. CDR3 protein: CASSGPSQGNYGYTF. DNA for the CDR3: TGTGCCAGCAGCGGACCTTCCCAGGGCAACTATGGCTACACCTTC.

This clone was seen a handful of times. CDR3 nucleotide sequence: TGTGCCAGCAGCTTACCAGGGGGGGAGACCCAGTACTTC. It yields the protein CASSLPGGETQYF. This chain connects TRBV11-2 to TRBJ2-5; D may be TRBD1 (7 bases). This CDR3 has 13 residues. V lost 2 bases and J lost 5, with 9 bases in between. Germline CDR1 and CDR2: SGHAT and FQNNGV.

The genes are TRBV6-1 and TRBJ2-7, with TRBD2 as a possible D gene (5 bases). V lost 6 bases, J lost 5 bases, and 14 bases lay in between. Germline V lookup: CDR1 MNHNS, CDR2 SASEGT. CDR3 length: 13 amino acids. CDR3 in amino acids: CASRAAGCDEQYF. CDR3 in DNA: TGTGCCAGCAGGGCTGCGGGCTGCGACGAGCAGTACTTC.

The chain has TRBV6-1 and TRBJ2-5; perhaps TRBD2 as D (6 bases). Trimming shortened V by 6 bases and J by 5 bases, and 19 bases separated the two germline ends. Germline values: CDR1 MNHNS, CDR2 SASEGT. CDR3 length equals 15 residues. The CDR3 region has the DNA TGTGCCAGCAGAGTTTCGGACGGAGGAGGGGAGACCCAGTACTTC. This translates into CASRVSDGGGETQYF.

The gene calls are TRBV7-9 and TRBJ1-6, with D perhaps matching TRBD1 (6 bases). V lost 7 bases, J lost 8 bases, and 21 bases lay in between. The CDR3 spans 16 residues. From germline, CDR1 is SEHNR and CDR2 FQNEAQ (reference sequence). The CDR3 spells CASNNERDNRYSPLHF. The CDR3, as DNA: TGTGCCAGCAACAACGAGCGGGACAATCGGTATTCACCCCTCCACTTT.

A few counts support this clone. The chain uses TRBV27 and TRBJ2-5, with 9 bases aligning to TRBD2. The J call may be mistaken, given a closer DNA end match to TRBJ2-7. The length of the CDR3 is 16 residues. Germline CDR1 reads MNHEY; CDR2 reads SMNVEV (reference sequence). The CDR3 DNA is TGTGCCAGCAGTTCACAAGGGACTAGCTGGGCCTACGAGCAGTACTTC. As protein: CASSSQGTSWAYEQYF.

The CDR3 DNA sequence: TGTGCCATCAGTGACGCGGGACGCCAAGAGACCCAGTACTTC. This gives the protein CAISDAGRQETQYF. The rearrangement links TRBV10-3 to TRBJ2-5, with D possibly being TRBD2 (6 bases). The V gene lost 3 bases and the J gene lost 1 base, with 9 bases spanning the gap. CDR3 length: 14 residues. CDR1 and CDR2 (germline): ENHRY, SYGVKD.

This chain joins TRBV27 and TRBJ1-2; no definite D call. Germline CDR1 and CDR2: MNHEY and SMNVEV (reference sequence). V lost 6 bases and J 0 bases, leaving 14 bases between the germline ends. The CDR3 covers 15 residues. The CDR3 coding sequence is TGTGCCAGCAGACCCAAAGATACTTCTAACTATGGCTACACCTTC. This codes for CASRPKDTSNYGYTF.

The chain combines TRBV10-2 with TRBJ2-3; TRBD2 matches at 8 bases. Germline trimming cut 0 bases from V and 6 bases from J; bases unmatched to any gene: 5. The germline CDR1 and CDR2 sequences are WSHSY and SAAADI. This CDR3 has 15 residues. The CDR3 is CASSESPGGRDTQYF. CDR3 in DNA: TGCGCCAGCAGTGAGTCGCCGGGAGGGCGGGATACGCAGTATTTT.

This chain links TRBV7-8 with TRBJ1-1; 9 bases agree with TRBD1. This CDR3 is 14 amino acids long. With 1 base clipped from V and 10 bases from J, the junction kept 7 bases outside the gene matches. Germline lookup yields CDR1 SGHVS and CDR2 FQNEAQ. The CDR3 reads CASSLEGTGFRAFF. CDR3 sequence (DNA): TGTGCCAGCAGCTTAGAGGGGACAGGGTTTCGAGCTTTCTTT.

V gene TRBV11-2 combines with J gene TRBJ1-1; no reliable D call. V dropped 5 bases and J dropped 1 base, with 17 bases sitting between them. The germline V gene encodes CDR1 SGHAT and CDR2 FQNNGV. This CDR3 spans 16 amino acids. CDR3: CASSPAASDWNTEAFF. Here the CDR3 DNA reads TGTGCCAGCAGCCCCGCCGCGTCAGACTGGAACACTGAAGCTTTCTTT.

This rearrangement joins TRBV28 to TRBJ2-3; the match to TRBD2 covers 7 bases. Trimming at V came to 2 bases and at J to 2 bases, leaving 13 bases not matched to a gene. CDR1 MDHEN and CDR2 SYDVKM come from the germline V gene. The CDR3 is 18 residues long. The chain's CDR3 is CASSLPGGVWVHTDTQYF. DNA for the CDR3: TGTGCCAGCAGTTTACCGGGGGGTGTGTGGGTCCACACAGATACGCAGTATTTT.